Sequencing of this T cell receptor (beta chain) was carried out in a study of blood T cell repertoires in COVID-19. CDR3 length: 14 residues. Trimming pared 0 bases from V and 3 bases from J, leaving 9 bases between. The germline CDR1 and CDR2 sequences are SGHTS and YDEGEE. Sequencing was performed with immunoSEQ multiplex PCR; in TCRdb, only in-frame clones are kept and a portion is missing. There are about 180,000 clones in the sample; roughly 87% occur only once, and roughly 1.2% lies in the top ten. Participants had their cohort set by participant-reported clinical history. The chain is built from TRBV5-8 and TRBJ1-1, with D perhaps matching TRBD1 (5 bases). Specimen: PBMCs or T cells enriched from blood (not recorded which). This TCR came from a human donor with acute COVID-19. The donor label of this sample is uncertain. CDR3 in amino acids: CASSLGQLYTEAFF. The CDR3, as DNA: TGTGCCAGCAGCTTGGGACAGCTTTACACTGAAGCTTTCTTT.